These 2 T cell receptor beta chains share one sample of origin, sequenced in a study of blood T cell repertoires in COVID-19. Sequenced by immunoSEQ multiplex PCR; TCRdb stores in-frame clones only, minus some. The sample has over 90,000 clones; approximately 86% are singletons. The source material was peripheral blood. Receptor source: a man aged 80 or over with acute or convalescent COVID-19.

The chain joins TRBV6-1 to TRBJ1-1, with 7 bases identical to TRBD1. Germline assignment: CDR1 MNHNS and CDR2 SASEGT. V dropped 0 bases and J dropped 5; count of bases not matched to a gene: 6. The CDR3 totals 15 residues. CDR3 in amino acids: CASSEAGAGGTEAFF. The DNA for the CDR3 is TGTGCCAGCAGTGAAGCGGGCGCAGGGGGAACTGAAGCTTTCTTT.

This chain connects TRBV6-5 to TRBJ2-2; D unclear. V lost 8 bases, J lost 1 base, and 11 bases lay in between. This CDR3 has 14 residues. The V gene's germline CDR1 is MNHEY and CDR2 SVGAGI. Here the CDR3 reads CASGLKRNTGELFF. The DNA of the CDR3 is TGTGCCAGCGGTCTGAAGAGGAACACCGGGGAGCTGTTTTTT.